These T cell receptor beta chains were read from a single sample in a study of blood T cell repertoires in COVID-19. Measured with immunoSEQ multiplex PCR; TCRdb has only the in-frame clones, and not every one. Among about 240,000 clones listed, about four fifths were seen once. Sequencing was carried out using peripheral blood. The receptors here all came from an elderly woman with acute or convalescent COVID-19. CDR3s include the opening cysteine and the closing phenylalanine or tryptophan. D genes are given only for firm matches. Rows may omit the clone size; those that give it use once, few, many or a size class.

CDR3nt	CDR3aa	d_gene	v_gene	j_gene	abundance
TGTGCCAGTAGTACCTGGACGGGATCCATGAACACTGAAGCTTTCTTT	CASSTWTGSMNTEAFF	-	TRBV19	TRBJ1-1	-
TGTGCCAGCAGTGAAGGTCCGGACTATGGCTACACCTTC	CASSEGPDYGYTF	-	TRBV2	TRBJ1-2	-
TGTGCCAGCAGCTTAGTGGCCGGGACAGATACGCAGTATTTT	CASSLVAGTDTQYF	-	TRBV11-2	TRBJ2-3	-
TGCGCCAGCAGCTTGGCCCGGACAGGGGAACAAGAGACCCAGTACTTC	CASSLARTGEQETQYF	TRBD1	TRBV5-1	TRBJ2-5	-
TGCGCCAGCAGTTTGGGACACCCTGCCTCTGGAAACACCATATATTTT	CASSLGHPASGNTIYF	-	TRBV5-1	TRBJ1-3	-
TGTGCCTGGAGTGTTAGGGACAGGGGGGTAAGAGCTAATGAAAAACTGTTTTTT	CAWSVRDRGVRANEKLFF	TRBD1	TRBV30	TRBJ1-4	-
TGTGCCAGCAGTCTAAGCGGAGCAAGCACAGATACGCAGTATTTT	CASSLSGASTDTQYF	-	TRBV6-4	TRBJ2-3	-
TGTGCCAGCCGAACAGGGGGCGAGCAGGCCCAGCATTTT	CASRTGGEQAQHF	TRBD1	TRBV27	TRBJ1-5	-
TGTGCCAGCAGTTACGGGGACAGAACCTTCTATGGCTACACCTTC	CASSYGDRTFYGYTF	TRBD1	TRBV5-6	TRBJ1-2	-
TGTGCCAGCAGCTCCCTTCCGGGACAGGGGAAATTTTACGGTGAAGCTTTCTTT	CASSSLPGQGKFYGEAFF	TRBD1	TRBV28	TRBJ1-1	-
TGTGCCAGGGAATCCGGGACAGGGGGCGGGATACACACAGATACGCAGTATTTT	CARESGTGGGIHTDTQYF	TRBD1	TRBV27	TRBJ2-3	-
TGTGCCAGCAGTGATTCCTTGAATTCACCCCTCCACTTT	CASSDSLNSPLHF	-	TRBV6-1	TRBJ1-6	-
TGTGCCAGCAGTTTGGCGGGAGGTAGCGGGGAGCTGTTTTTT	CASSLAGGSGELFF	TRBD2	TRBV28	TRBJ2-2	-
TGTGCCAGCAGCTTAAGGCCCGGCAGGGAAGCTAATGAAAAACTGTTTTTT	CASSLRPGREANEKLFF	-	TRBV28	TRBJ1-4	-
TGTGCCATCAGTGTGGTGAGAAACACCGGGGAGCTGTTTTTT	CAISVVRNTGELFF	-	TRBV10-3	TRBJ2-2	-
TGTGCCAGCAGCCTCGACAGGGGCACTGAAGCTTTCTTT	CASSLDRGTEAFF	TRBD1	TRBV7-3	TRBJ1-1	few
TGTGCCAGTAGTTCCGGGACTCCGGGGCAGCCCCAGCATTTT	CASSSGTPGQPQHF	-	TRBV19	TRBJ1-5	few
TGTGCCAGCAGCCAGGCGGGGGGGAGCTCACCCCTCCACTTT	CASSQAGGSSPLHF	-	TRBV3-1/TRBV3-2	TRBJ1-6	-
TGTGCCAGCAGCCGGGGCTATGGCTACACCTTC	CASSRGYGYTF	-	TRBV9	TRBJ1-2	-
TGTGCCAGTAGCACTTCCGGGACAGGCGTTACCTACGAGCAGTACTTC	CASSTSGTGVTYEQYF	TRBD1	TRBV19	TRBJ2-7	-
TGCGCCAGCAGCTTGATGGACAATAATTCACCCCTCCACTTT	CASSLMDNNSPLHF	-	TRBV5-1	TRBJ1-6	-
TGTGCCAGCAGTTCGAGCGGAGGCGGGAGGGAGACCCAGTACTTC	CASSSSGGGRETQYF	TRBD2	TRBV28	TRBJ2-5	-
TGCGCCAGCAGCTTGGTGGGACAGGGGATATCCTACGAGCAGTACTTC	CASSLVGQGISYEQYF	TRBD1	TRBV5-1	TRBJ2-7	-
TGTGCCAGCAGCACCCGACTAGCCAACAATGAGCAGTTCTTC	CASSTRLANNEQFF	TRBD2	TRBV11-3	TRBJ2-1	-
TGTGCCAGCAGTTACCGAATGGACTACTTAATGTGGGACACTGAAGCTTTCTTT	CASSYRMDYLMWDTEAFF	-	TRBV6-2/TRBV6-3	TRBJ1-1	-
TGTGCCAGCAGCCGGGTGGAGGGTGAGCAGTTCTTC	CASSRVEGEQFF	-	TRBV3-1/TRBV3-2	TRBJ2-1	-
TGTGCCAGCAGCCAATTATCCGGGACTGGCTCCTACGAGCAGTACTTC	CASSQLSGTGSYEQYF	-	TRBV3-1/TRBV3-2	TRBJ2-7	-
TGTGCCAGCAGTTACAGAGGTCCGGCCTATGGCTACACCTTC	CASSYRGPAYGYTF	-	TRBV6-5	TRBJ1-2	-
TGTGCCAGCAGCGCAGACTCTGGAAACACCATATATTTT	CASSADSGNTIYF	-	TRBV7-9	TRBJ1-3	-
TGTGCCAGCAGCCCTATGACAGGGGGCGTTGGGGCCAACGTCCTGACTTTC	CASSPMTGGVGANVLTF	TRBD1	TRBV3-1/TRBV3-2	TRBJ2-6	many
TGTGCCAGCAGTTCAGGGGGTAGTGATCAGCCCCAGCATTTT	CASSSGGSDQPQHF	TRBD1	TRBV2	TRBJ1-5	-
TGTGCCAGCAGTGAAGTTCGGACAGTAGGAGACCAGCCCCAGCATTTT	CASSEVRTVGDQPQHF	-	TRBV2	TRBJ1-5	-
TGTGCCAGCAGCTTCAGCGGGGCCCCTGAGCAGTTCTTC	CASSFSGAPEQFF	TRBD2	TRBV11-2	TRBJ2-1	-
TGTGCCAGCAGCACCCAGGGACTGGCGAACACCGGGGAGCTGTTTTTT	CASSTQGLANTGELFF	-	TRBV9	TRBJ2-2	-
TGTGCCAGCACCTTCCAAGGGACTAGCGGGGGAGCAGCCTACGAGCAGTACTTC	CASTFQGTSGGAAYEQYF	TRBD2	TRBV7-9	TRBJ2-7	-
TGTGCCAGCAGTTACGGACAGGGAGTTGGATCACCCCTCCACTTT	CASSYGQGVGSPLHF	TRBD1	TRBV6-5	TRBJ1-6	-
TGTGCCAGTAGTCCCTGGACAGGTTATAGCAATCAGCCCCAGCATTTT	CASSPWTGYSNQPQHF	TRBD1	TRBV19	TRBJ1-5	-
TGTGCCAGCAGCGTAGGGACTAGCGGGGGGGCCCCTCTAGACAATGAGCAGTTCTTC	CASSVGTSGGAPLDNEQFF	TRBD2	TRBV9	TRBJ2-1	-
TGTGCCAGCTCCCTGACTAGCGGGGGGGCGGATACGCAGTATTTT	CASSLTSGGADTQYF	TRBD2	TRBV27	TRBJ2-3	-
TGTGCCAGCAGCTTTACCGGGACTAGGAAAGAGACCCAGTACTTC	CASSFTGTRKETQYF	TRBD2	TRBV7-3	TRBJ2-5	-
TGTGCCAGCAGTGATGGAGGGTTTAGCAATCAGCCCCAGCATTTT	CASSDGGFSNQPQHF	-	TRBV2	TRBJ1-5	-
TGTGCCAGCAGCCAAGTTGGCAGGGGGCCCTATGGCTACACCTTC	CASSQVGRGPYGYTF	TRBD1	TRBV3-1/TRBV3-2	TRBJ1-2	-
TGTGCCACCAGCAGAGAGGAAGGGGGCGCCGGAAACACCATATATTTT	CATSREEGGAGNTIYF	TRBD1	TRBV15	TRBJ1-3	-
TGTGCCAGCAGCCAAGATGGGGCGGGGGGTCAAGAGACCCAGTACTTC	CASSQDGAGGQETQYF	TRBD2	TRBV3-1/TRBV3-2	TRBJ2-5	-
TGTGCCAGCAGCTGTCCTCGTTTTTGGAGCCTCGAGACGCAGTATTTT	CASSCPRFWSLETQYF	-	TRBV7-3	TRBJ2-3	-
TGTGCCAGCAGCACACAGGGGGGGAACACTGAAGCTTTCTTT	CASSTQGGNTEAFF	TRBD1	TRBV2	TRBJ1-1	-
TGCGCCAGCAGCCCCCCGGGTAATCAGCCCCAGCATTTT	CASSPPGNQPQHF	-	TRBV5-1	TRBJ1-5	-
TGTGCCAGCAGCCCGCCCCCGGGACTAGGGCGGGATACGCAGTATTTT	CASSPPPGLGRDTQYF	TRBD2	TRBV7-9	TRBJ2-3	-
TGTGCCTGGAGTGTACCCATCCGAGGTTTCGGGGAGCTGTTTTTT	CAWSVPIRGFGELFF	-	TRBV30	TRBJ2-2	-
TGTGCCAGCAGGGGGGGAGGGACAGGCCCAGGCTACACCTTC	CASRGGGTGPGYTF	TRBD1	TRBV28	TRBJ1-2	-
TGTGCCAGCAGTTTTGATAAGGGGCCCAACACCGGGGAGCTGTTTTTT	CASSFDKGPNTGELFF	-	TRBV28	TRBJ2-2	-
TGCAGCGTTGAAGATCCCGCCCGGTACCAAGAGACCCAGTACTTC	CSVEDPARYQETQYF	-	TRBV29-1	TRBJ2-5	few